This TCR beta chain was found in a study of blood T cell repertoires in COVID-19. For the study at large: COVID-19 samples, acute and convalescent, were from the United States, Italy and Spain.

Sequencing was performed with immunoSEQ multiplex PCR; in TCRdb, only in-frame clones are kept and a portion is missing. The sample shows under 300,000 clones, around 84% of them seen only once. CDR3 length equals 15 residues. With 3 bases clipped from V and 5 bases from J, the junction kept 6 bases outside the gene matches. Germline CDR1 reads LNHDA; CDR2 reads SQIVND (reference sequence). The gene calls are TRBV19 and TRBJ1-5; 8 bases align to TRBD1. The sample consisted of peripheral blood. This TCR derives from a woman between 18 and 30 years old with acute or convalescent COVID-19. The CDR3 bases are TGTGCCAGTAGTATTACCGGACAGGGACATCAGCCCCAGCATTTT. Translated, it gives CASSITGQGHQPQHF.